This paragraph covers one TCR beta chain sequence. Its specificity is not known. The data stem from a study of Ad26.COV2.S vaccination and SARS-CoV-2 variants. The protocol was immunoSEQ multiplex PCR, while the TCRdb copy is restricted to in-frame clones and leaves out a portion. The table has about 320,000 clones, around 90% seen once. This CDR3 has 11 amino acids. V lost 3 bases and J 5 bases, leaving 3 bases between the germline ends. CDR1 and CDR2 from the germline V gene are SGHTA and FQGNSA. Study-level results: While placebo recipients had lower spike-specific TCR breadth, vaccine recipients had more.

Described treatment: about 20 received Ad26.COV2.S at low or high dose, single or two shots; 5 received placebo; per-sample allocation not given. All samples were drawn on day 63, counting from the first vaccine or placebo injection. This clonotype originated in a person between 18 and 65 years old who received the Ad26.COV2.S COVID-19 vaccine or a placebo. The genes are TRBV7-2 and TRBJ2-3; unclear D gene. Sequenced here: peripheral blood, sampled in a trial of Ad26.COV2.S vaccine versus placebo. CDR3 coding DNA: TGTGCCAGCAGCTTGATAGATACGCAGTATTTT. Protein sequence: CASSLIDTQYF.